One and the same sample provided the 30 T cell receptor beta chains below, sequenced in a study of blood T cell repertoires in COVID-19. Some clones are missing from TCRdb's copy, which holds only in-frame ones; the method was immunoSEQ multiplex PCR. The table includes a few hundred thousand clones, approximately 90% detected once. The sequenced sample consisted of peripheral blood. These receptors were collected from a young man with active or convalescent COVID-19.

This clone was seen a single time. V usage is TRBV28 and J usage is TRBJ1-5, with no clear D. Looked up from germline, CDR1 is MDHEN and CDR2 is SYDVKM. Trimming cost V 6 bases and J 9 bases, with 12 bases left between them. The CDR3 length is 12 residues. The DNA of the CDR3 is TGTGCCAGCAGCCGTACGACGGGGCCCCAGCATTTT. Encoded protein: CASSRTTGPQHF.

The V gene is TRBV6-5, the J gene TRBJ2-1; 11 bases fit TRBD2. This CDR3 has 16 residues. Per the germline V gene, CDR1 is MNHEY and CDR2 is SVGAGI. Trimming took 0 bases from V and 5 from J; bases not matched to a gene: 3. DNA of the CDR3: TGTGCCAGCAGTTACTCCACTAGCGGGGGAGACAATGAGCAGTTCTTC. Residues: CASSYSTSGGDNEQFF.

This chain joins TRBV28 and TRBJ1-1, with D possibly matching TRBD1 (6 bases). Deletions cut 6 bases from V and 5 bases from J, with 16 bases between. This CDR3 is built from 14 residues. Germline V CDR1 and CDR2: MDHEN, SYDVKM. As DNA, the CDR3 is TGTGCCAGCAGGACCCGGGGGGCTAAGACTGAAGCTTTCTTT. This translates into CASRTRGAKTEAFF. Full variable domain (outside the CDR3, taken from reference TRBV28 and TRBJ1-1): DVKVTQSSRYLVKRTGEKVFLECVQDMDHENMFWYRQDPGLGLRLIYFSYDVKMKEKGDIPEGYSVSREKKERFSLILESASTNQTSMYLCASRTRGAKTEAFFGQGTRLTVV.

The gene calls are TRBV9 and TRBJ2-3; 7 bases fit TRBD2. The CDR3 totals 15 residues. The germline gives CDR1 SGDLS, CDR2 YYNGEE. V lost 4 bases to trimming and J lost 2 bases; unmatched junction nucleotides: 7. The CDR3 spells CASSIRGGATDTQYF. Here the CDR3 DNA reads TGTGCCAGCAGCATTAGGGGAGGGGCCACAGATACGCAGTATTTT.

This clone was observed a single time. The chain recombines TRBV19 with TRBJ2-7; TRBD2 matches 11 bases. CDR3 size: 15 residues. Germline CDR1 is LNHDA and CDR2 is SQIVND (reference sequence). The V and J ends lost 5 bases and 3 bases, in that order; junction bases with no gene match: 6. As DNA, the CDR3 is TGTGCCAGTAGTGCCGGGACTAGCGGCGTCTACGAGCAGTACTTC. It encodes CASSAGTSGVYEQYF.

This sequence joins TRBV6-2 or TRBV6-3 and TRBJ1-4; D not resolved. Trimming shortened V by 4 bases and J by 2 bases, and 8 bases separated the two germline ends. The CDR3 contains 14 residues. The germline V gene has CDR1 MNHEY and CDR2 SVGEGT. Here the CDR3 DNA reads TGTGCCAGCAGTTTCCCCGGGACTAATGAAAAACTGTTTTTT. The encoded protein is CASSFPGTNEKLFF.

CDR3 residues: CASSLLRGLSYEQYF. Here the CDR3 DNA reads TGTGCCAGCAGTTTACTGAGGGGGTTAAGCTACGAGCAGTACTTC. The chain uses TRBV28 and TRBJ2-7; tentative D call: TRBD1 (6 bases). CDR1 MDHEN and CDR2 SYDVKM come from the germline V gene. This CDR3 contains 15 residues. V lost 2 bases and J 3 bases, leaving 14 bases between the germline ends. Looking up the rest from reference TRBV28 and TRBJ2-7 gives the full variable domain: DVKVTQSSRYLVKRTGEKVFLECVQDMDHENMFWYRQDPGLGLRLIYFSYDVKMKEKGDIPEGYSVSREKKERFSLILESASTNQTSMYLCASSLLRGLSYEQYFGPGTRLTVT.

V gene TRBV10-2 combines with J gene TRBJ2-4; TRBD2 matches 8 bases. With V trimmed by 9 bases and J by 0 bases, 4 bases remained unmatched. The CDR3 covers 14 residues. Per germline, CDR1 WSHSY and CDR2 SAAADI. In DNA, the CDR3 is TGCGCCAGGCGGGGGGCTCTAGCCAAAAACATTCAGTACTTC. The encoded protein is CARRGALAKNIQYF.

This clone was detected only a few times. This chain uses TRBV4-1 with TRBJ1-5; 9 nucleotides match TRBD1. Germline loops: CDR1 MGHRA, CDR2 YSYEKL. The V and J ends lost 1 base and 7 bases, in that order; junction bases with no gene match: 2. This CDR3 has 14 amino acids. CDR3 amino acids: CASSQGQGDQPQHF. DNA for the CDR3: TGCGCCAGCAGCCAAGGACAGGGGGACCAGCCCCAGCATTTT.

The rearrangement joins TRBV18 to TRBJ2-5; possibly TRBD1 for D (6 bases). CDR3 size: 13 residues. The germline V gene has CDR1 KGHSH and CDR2 LQKENI. The V and J ends lost 3 bases and 1 base respectively, with 6 bases between them. The CDR3 nucleotides read TGTGCCAGCTCACCGGACAGCCAAGAGACCCAGTACTTC. Translated, it gives CASSPDSQETQYF.

This chain joins TRBV7-2 and TRBJ2-2, with a weak D call TRBD2 (6 bases). V lost 1 base to trimming and J lost 1 base, with 10 bases between them. Germline-derived CDR1 and CDR2 are SGHTA and FQGNSA. The CDR3 runs to 16 residues. CDR3 sequence reads: CASSLVGGENTGELFF. CDR3 coding DNA: TGTGCCAGCAGCTTAGTTGGAGGGGAGAACACCGGGGAGCTGTTTTTT.

This clone occurred once. The rearrangement links TRBV5-6 to TRBJ2-3; D perhaps matches TRBD1 (6 bases). Germline V gene sequence: CDR1 SGHDT, CDR2 YYEEEE. The CDR3 runs 13 residues. The V end lost 4 bases, the J end lost 4 bases, and 10 bases lay between the germline ends. The CDR3 loop is CASSRTDADTQYF. The CDR3 DNA reads TGTGCCAGCAGCCGGACAGACGCAGATACGCAGTATTTT.

The chain combines TRBV6-2 or TRBV6-3 with TRBJ1-5; weak D call: TRBD1 (5 bases). Per germline, CDR1 MNHEY and CDR2 SVGEGT. The CDR3 runs to 16 residues. Deletions cut 5 bases from V and 0 bases from J, with 14 bases between. The chain's CDR3 is CASSPGESYSNQPQHF. The DNA for the CDR3 is TGTGCCAGCAGTCCGGGGGAATCCTATAGCAATCAGCCCCAGCATTTT.

CDR3 sequence: CASRGQAGELFF. Here the CDR3 DNA reads TGCGCCAGCAGGGGTCAGGCCGGGGAGCTGTTTTTT. The V call is TRBV10-1, the J call TRBJ2-2; D uncertain. V was pared by 6 bases and J by 6 bases, with 8 bases between. The CDR3 is 12 amino acids. CDR1 and CDR2 (germline): WNHNN, SYGVQD (reference sequence).

The chain couples TRBV18 to TRBJ1-5, with TRBD1 matching over 12 bases. This CDR3 spans 15 amino acids. Germline V gene lookup returns CDR1 KGHSH and CDR2 LQKENI. V shed 3 bases and J 5 bases; nucleotides not matched to a gene: 2. Here the CDR3 DNA reads TGTGCCAGCTCACCCGGGACAGGGGGCGATCAGCCCCAGCATTTT. Translating gives CASSPGTGGDQPQHF.

This sequence joins TRBV7-2 and TRBJ2-3; D remains ambiguous. Trimming removed 2 bases from V and 6 bases from J, with 9 bases in between. Germline loops: CDR1 SGHTA, CDR2 FQGNSA. There are 13 residues in the CDR3. For the CDR3, the DNA is TGTGCCAGCAGCTTAACCTTGGGCGATACGCAGTATTTT. The encoded protein is CASSLTLGDTQYF.

This chain links TRBV5-4 with TRBJ2-5; the match to TRBD2 covers 7 bases. Trimming cost V 1 base and J 5 bases; bases outside gene matches: 8. This CDR3 comprises 15 residues. The germline CDR1 and CDR2 sequences are SGHNT and YYREEE (reference sequence). The chain's CDR3 is CASSLRSAGRETQYF. The CDR3 bases are TGTGCCAGCAGCTTGAGGTCAGCGGGGAGGGAGACCCAGTACTTC.

This rearrangement joins TRBV5-1 to TRBJ2-1; TRBD1 matches at 8 bases. V dropped 4 bases and J dropped 2; count of bases not matched to a gene: 17. CDR1 SGHRS and CDR2 YFSETQ come from the germline V gene. This CDR3 region has 19 residues. CDR3 nucleotide sequence: TGCGCCAGCAGCGCACAGAGGACAGGGCAAATAGCTCCCTACAATGAGCAGTTCTTC. This sequence encodes CASSAQRTGQIAPYNEQFF.

A few counts support this clone. The J gene is TRBJ1-4, the V gene TRBV6-6, with D perhaps TRBD1 (6 bases). Germline CDR1 MNHNY, CDR2 SVGAGI (reference sequence). The CDR3 covers 15 residues. The ends were cut back, 2 bases at V and 5 bases at J, with 12 bases in the middle. The CDR3 region has the DNA TGTGCCAGCAGTTACGCAGGGGCGAGGAATGAAAAACTGTTTTTT. Residues: CASSYAGARNEKLFF.

The rearrangement uses TRBV5-3 and TRBJ2-7; 8 nucleotides line up with TRBD1. Being an ORF, TRBV5-3 has a function that is uncertain. This CDR3 has 16 amino acids. Trimming cost V 2 bases and J 0 bases; bases outside gene matches: 7. In nucleotides, the CDR3 is TGTGCCAGAAGCTTACAGGGGGTCCTCCTCTCCTACGAGCAGTACTTC. Amino acids: CARSLQGVLLSYEQYF.

The chain carries TRBV18 and TRBJ2-1; TRBD2 aligns across 7 bases. CDR3 size: 15 residues. With 2 bases clipped from V and 9 bases from J, the junction kept 10 bases outside the gene matches. From germline, CDR1 is KGHSH and CDR2 LQKENI. CDR3 loop: CASSPDPAGVGEQFF. CDR3 nucleotides: TGTGCCAGCTCACCAGACCCCGCGGGAGTGGGTGAGCAGTTCTTC.

The chain combines TRBV7-2 with TRBJ1-2, with a possible D match to TRBD1 (6 bases). The CDR3 extends over 15 amino acids. Looked up from germline, CDR1 is SGHTA and CDR2 is FQGNSA. V gave up 1 base and J gave up 4 bases, with 13 bases separating them. The CDR3 coding sequence is TGTGCCAGCAGCTTAGGACTACAGGGTCCCTATGGCTACACCTTC. It is translated as CASSLGLQGPYGYTF. Filled out from reference TRBV7-2 and TRBJ1-2, the complete variable domain reads GAGVSQSPSNKVTEKGKDVELRCDPISGHTALYWYRQSLGQGLEFLIYFQGNSAPDKSGLPSDRFSAERTGGSVSTLTIQRTQQEDSAVYLCASSLGLQGPYGYTFGSGTRLTVV.

The V and J genes are TRBV7-6 and TRBJ2-3; 7 bases agree with TRBD2. The CDR3 covers 16 residues. The ends lost 6 bases at V and 3 bases at J; junction bases unmatched: 12. Looked up from germline, CDR1 is SGHVS and CDR2 is FNYEAQ. The CDR3 reads CASRLKAAGITDTQYF. The CDR3 nucleotides read TGTGCCAGCAGACTCAAGGCAGCGGGGATTACAGATACGCAGTATTTT.

The chain is built from TRBV9 and TRBJ1-1; 7 positions match TRBD1. V lost 2 bases to trimming and J lost 4 bases; unmatched junction nucleotides: 5. The CDR3 runs to 14 residues. CDR1 and CDR2 from the germline V gene are SGDLS and YYNGEE. The CDR3 DNA sequence: TGTGCCAGCAGCGTTTCGACAGGGACCACTGAAGCTTTCTTT. Translation gives CASSVSTGTTEAFF.

This chain links TRBV9 with TRBJ1-3, with TRBD1 matching over 7 bases. The CDR3 is 16 residues long. J was trimmed by 4 bases and V by 1 base; bases with no gene match: 8. Germline V gene lookup returns CDR1 SGDLS and CDR2 YYNGEE. CDR3 bases: TGTGCCAGCAGCGTAACAGGGGCTGGTGAGGGAAACACCATATATTTT. Residues: CASSVTGAGEGNTIYF.

The chain recombines TRBV28 with TRBJ1-1, with D tentatively TRBD1 (5 bases). The CDR3 is 14 residues long. Trimming cost V 5 bases and J 6 bases, with 16 bases left between them. Germline values: CDR1 MDHEN, CDR2 SYDVKM. The CDR3 reads CASSTPGLYAEAFF. In nucleotides, the CDR3 is TGTGCCAGCAGTACCCCGGGACTCTACGCTGAAGCTTTCTTT.

Comments on this clone: The same CDR3 also results from other DNA sequences found in this sample. This chain joins TRBV9 and TRBJ2-5; possibly TRBD2 for D (6 bases). Germline V gene data show CDR1 as SGDLS and CDR2 as YYNGEE. Trimming cost V 0 bases and J 2 bases, with 8 bases left between them. This CDR3 spans 14 amino acids. DNA of the CDR3: TGTGCCAGCAGCGTAGGGGACTCACAAGAGACCCAGTACTTC. Translated: CASSVGDSQETQYF.

The rearrangement links TRBV6-6 to TRBJ2-2, with 9 bases fitting TRBD2. Unmatched junction bases numbered 3, after V lost 2 bases and J lost 5 bases. Germline V gives CDR1 MNHNY, CDR2 SVGAGI (reference sequence). This CDR3 region has 15 residues. The chain's CDR3 is CASSYRLAGTGELFF. CDR3 DNA sequence: TGTGCCAGCAGTTACCGGCTAGCGGGGACCGGGGAGCTGTTTTTT.

The chain has TRBV5-1 and TRBJ2-2; possible D gene TRBD1, 7 bases. CDR1 and CDR2 from the germline V gene are SGHRS and YFSETQ. V dropped 5 bases and J dropped 7 bases, with 15 bases sitting between them. The CDR3 covers 14 residues. CDR3: CASSNNRGGGELFF. The DNA of the CDR3 is TGCGCCAGCAGTAATAACAGGGGAGGCGGGGAGCTGTTTTTT.

CDR3 region: CSVRTGGSYGYTF. The CDR3 DNA sequence: TGCAGCGTGCGGACAGGGGGGAGCTATGGCTACACCTTC. The chain carries TRBV29-1 and TRBJ1-2; 10 nucleotides agree with TRBD1. Per the germline V gene, CDR1 is SQVTM and CDR2 is ANQGSEA. There are 13 residues in the CDR3. J lost 4 bases, V lost 6 bases, and 5 bases had no gene match.